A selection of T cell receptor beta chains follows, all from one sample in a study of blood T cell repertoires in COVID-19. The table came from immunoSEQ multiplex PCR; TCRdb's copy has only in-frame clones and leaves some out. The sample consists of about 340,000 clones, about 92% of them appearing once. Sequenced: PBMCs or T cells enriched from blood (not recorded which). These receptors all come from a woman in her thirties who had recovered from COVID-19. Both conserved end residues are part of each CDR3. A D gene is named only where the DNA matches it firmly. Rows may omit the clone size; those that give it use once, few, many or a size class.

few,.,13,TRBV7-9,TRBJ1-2,TGTGCCAGCAGCCATACAGGCATGGAGGGCTACACCTTC,CASSHTGMEGYTF
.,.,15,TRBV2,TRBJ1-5,TGTGCCAGCACCCCGACAGTTAATAGCAATCAGCCCCAGCATTTT,CASTPTVNSNQPQHF
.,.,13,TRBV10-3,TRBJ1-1,TGTGCCATCAGTGATCTGTCGAACACTGAAGCTTTCTTT,CAISDLSNTEAFF
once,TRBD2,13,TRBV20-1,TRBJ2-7,TGCAGTGCAAGTCTAGCGGGATCTTACGAGCAGTACTTC,CSASLAGSYEQYF
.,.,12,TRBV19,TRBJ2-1,TGTGCCAGTAGTATAGAACGGGGGGAGCAGTTCTTC,CASSIERGEQFF
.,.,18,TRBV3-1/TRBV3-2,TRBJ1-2,TGTGCCAGCAGCCCCCCCGGGGTCGGTACAGGGACTAACTATGGCTACACCTTC,CASSPPGVGTGTNYGYTF
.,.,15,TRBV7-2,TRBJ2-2,TGTGCCAGCAGCTTTAGTTCTACGGGGACCGGGGAGCTGTTTTTT,CASSFSSTGTGELFF
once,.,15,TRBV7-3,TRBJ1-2,TGTGCCAGCAGCTTAATTCCCCCAGGGCCGGAGGGCTACACCTTC,CASSLIPPGPEGYTF
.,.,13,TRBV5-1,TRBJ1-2,TGCGCCAGCAGCTTGGAATGGTCTAGTGGCTACACCTTC,CASSLEWSSGYTF
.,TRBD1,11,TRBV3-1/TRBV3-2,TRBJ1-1,TGTGCCAGCAGCCAAGACAGGGGGGCTTTCTTT,CASSQDRGAFF
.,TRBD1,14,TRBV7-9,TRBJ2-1,TGTGCCAGCAGCCGACAGGGGGCAGACAATGAGCAGTTCTTC,CASSRQGADNEQFF
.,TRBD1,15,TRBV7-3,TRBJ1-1,TGTGCCAGCAGCCCAAAGACAGGGGGGAACACTGAAGCTTTCTTT,CASSPKTGGNTEAFF
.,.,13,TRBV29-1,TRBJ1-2,TGCAGCGTTGAAGGAGGTATGAATTATGGCTACACCTTC,CSVEGGMNYGYTF
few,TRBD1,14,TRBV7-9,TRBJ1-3,TGTGCCAGCAGCTCCGGGACAGGGAGAAACACCATATATTTT,CASSSGTGRNTIYF
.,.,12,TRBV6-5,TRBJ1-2,TGTGCCAGCAGAGCCAATAACTATGGCTACACCTTC,CASRANNYGYTF
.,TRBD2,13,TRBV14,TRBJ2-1,TGTGCCAGCAGCAACCGACTAGCGGGTGGCGCTTTCTTC,CASSNRLAGGAFF
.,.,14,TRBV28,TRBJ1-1,TGTGCCAGCAGTCCCCAGGGTGGGCTCACTGAAGCTTTCTTT,CASSPQGGLTEAFF
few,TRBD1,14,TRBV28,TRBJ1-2,TGTGCCAGCAGGGAACAGGGGGGGATCTATGGCTACACCTTC,CASREQGGIYGYTF
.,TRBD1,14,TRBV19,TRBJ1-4,TGTGCCAGTAGGAGAACAGGGGGCGTTGAAAAACTGTTTTTT,CASRRTGGVEKLFF
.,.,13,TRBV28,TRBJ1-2,TGTGCCACCTGGACAGCCTCTAACTATGGCTACACCTTC,CATWTASNYGYTF
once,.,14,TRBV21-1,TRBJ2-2,TGTGCCAGCAGCAAAGTGGGGGGGACCGGGGAGCTGTTTTTT,CASSKVGGTGELFF
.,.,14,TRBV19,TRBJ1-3,TGTGCCAGTAGTATGCGGCTCTCTGGAAACACCATATATTTT,CASSMRLSGNTIYF
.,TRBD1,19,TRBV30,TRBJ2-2,TGTGCCTGGAGTGTACGGCAGGGGGTTATAGACTTAAACACCGGGGAGCTGTTTTTT,CAWSVRQGVIDLNTGELFF
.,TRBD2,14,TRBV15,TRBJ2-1,TGTGCCACCAGCATGGCGGGAGGGCCGGATGAGCAGTTCTTC,CATSMAGGPDEQFF
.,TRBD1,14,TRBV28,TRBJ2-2,TGTGCCAGCAGGCGACAGGGTTCGGCCGGGGAGCTGTTTTTT,CASRRQGSAGELFF
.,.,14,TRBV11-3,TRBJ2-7,TGTGCCAGCAGCCCCAGCTTAGCTTACCTAGAGCAGTACTTC,CASSPSLAYLEQYF
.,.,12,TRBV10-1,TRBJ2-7,TGCGCCAGCAGTGAGTCGGGGAGCGAGCAGTACTTC,CASSESGSEQYF
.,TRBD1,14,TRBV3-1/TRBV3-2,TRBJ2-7,TGTGCCAGCAGCCACTGGGACAGCTCCTACGAGCAGTACTTC,CASSHWDSSYEQYF
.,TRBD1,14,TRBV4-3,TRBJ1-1,TGCGCCAGCAGACCCACAGGGGGGAGCACTGAAGCTTTCTTT,CASRPTGGSTEAFF
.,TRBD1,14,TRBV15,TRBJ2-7,TGTGCCACCACTCTAGGGACAGGAACTGGGGAGCAGTACTTC,CATTLGTGTGEQYF
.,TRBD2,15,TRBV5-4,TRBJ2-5,TGTGCCAGCAGCCTTAGCGGGGGATTACAAGAGACCCAGTACTTC,CASSLSGGLQETQYF